A selection of T cell receptor beta chains follows, all from one sample in a study of shared clonotypes between healthy human individuals. Clones were sequenced by immunoSEQ multiplex PCR, and TCRdb holds only the in-frame ones, with some missing. The table lists about 2.1 million clones, over 85% of them singletons. The sample consisted of naive CD8+ T cells from PBMCs. The origin of the receptors is a man between 18 and 35 years old in good health. Some clones in this sample may be carry-over from other donors' samples. Both conserved end residues are part of each CDR3. The D gene is left open where the match is weak. Expanded clones get a size class; other rows say once, few or many, or leave the size out.

d_call	clone_size	v_call	j_call	cdr3_nt	cdr3_aa
.	.	TRBV7-9	TRBJ2-7	TGTGCCAGCAGCTTAGGCGTGGGGGCAGTCTACGAGCAGTACTTC	CASSLGVGAVYEQYF
.	.	TRBV2	TRBJ1-3	TGTGCCAGCAGTGAATACAGCTACTCTGGAAACACCATATATTTT	CASSEYSYSGNTIYF
.	.	TRBV30	TRBJ2-5	TGTGCCTGGAGTGTACGGGGGGAGACCCAGTACTTC	CAWSVRGETQYF
.	.	TRBV27	TRBJ2-2	TGTGCCAGCAGTTCCCACGGGATGCGGGCCGGGGAGCTGTTTTTT	CASSSHGMRAGELFF
.	.	TRBV7-9	TRBJ1-5	TGTGCCAGCAGCTCCCCAAATCAGCCCCAGCATTTT	CASSSPNQPQHF
.	.	TRBV9	TRBJ2-7	TGTGCCAGCAGTGGTGCGGGACGATCCTACGAGCAGTACTTC	CASSGAGRSYEQYF
TRBD2	once	TRBV7-3	TRBJ2-2	TGTGCCAGCAGCTTAAGGTCTCCTAGCGGGAGGGCCGGGAACACCGGGGAGCTGTTTTTT	CASSLRSPSGRAGNTGELFF
TRBD2	.	TRBV7-9	TRBJ2-1	TGTGCCAGCAGACGCGGAGGACTAGCGCACCAACCGGTGGGCAATGAGCAGTTCTTC	CASRRGGLAHQPVGNEQFF
TRBD2	.	TRBV27	TRBJ2-7	TGTGCCAGCAGTTTTAGCGGGACCTACGAGCAGTACTTC	CASSFSGTYEQYF
.	.	TRBV6-5	TRBJ2-5	TGTGCCAGCAGTTACGAGGGTTCTGCGGAGACCCAGTACTTC	CASSYEGSAETQYF
TRBD2	.	TRBV4-1	TRBJ2-7	TGCGCCAGCAGCCGGACTAGCGGGCGGGAGCAGTACTTC	CASSRTSGREQYF
TRBD2	.	TRBV5-1	TRBJ2-7	TGCGCCAGCAGCTTGAGCCTAGCGGGGAGCTACGAGCAGTACTTC	CASSLSLAGSYEQYF
.	.	TRBV20-1	TRBJ2-1	TGCAGTGCTAGAGGGGTCAATGAGCAGTTCTTC	CSARGVNEQFF
TRBD2	.	TRBV7-2	TRBJ2-5	TGTGCCAGCTCCCCTGGGGGGGAAGAGACCCAGTACTTC	CASSPGGEETQYF
TRBD1	.	TRBV5-6	TRBJ2-7	TGTGCCAGCAGCTTGCAAGGGACAGGGGTTTTCTACGAGCAGTACTTC	CASSLQGTGVFYEQYF
.	.	TRBV10-2	TRBJ2-2	TGCGCCAGCAGTACGGGCTATAACACCGGGGAGCTGTTTTTT	CASSTGYNTGELFF
.	.	TRBV11-2	TRBJ2-7	TGTGCCAGCAGCTTCTCATCCTACGAGCAGTACTTC	CASSFSSYEQYF
.	.	TRBV15	TRBJ2-1	TGTGCCACCAGCAGGGGGCTCGGGGGTTACAATGAGCAGTTCTTC	CATSRGLGGYNEQFF
.	.	TRBV9	TRBJ2-1	TGTGCCAGCAGCGTTGGGAGCGTTTACAATGAGCAGTTCTTC	CASSVGSVYNEQFF
TRBD1	.	TRBV7-9	TRBJ2-6	TGTGCCAGCAGCTTAGAGGGACAGGGCACCAGCTCTGGGGCCAACGTCCTGACTTTC	CASSLEGQGTSSGANVLTF
TRBD2	.	TRBV14	TRBJ2-7	TGTGCCAGCAGCCAAGGACCGGGACTAGAGTATGAGCAGTACTTC	CASSQGPGLEYEQYF
.	.	TRBV6-6	TRBJ1-5	TGTGCCAGCAGGCCCCGGGAGGGCTCGGCCCAGCATTTT	CASRPREGSAQHF